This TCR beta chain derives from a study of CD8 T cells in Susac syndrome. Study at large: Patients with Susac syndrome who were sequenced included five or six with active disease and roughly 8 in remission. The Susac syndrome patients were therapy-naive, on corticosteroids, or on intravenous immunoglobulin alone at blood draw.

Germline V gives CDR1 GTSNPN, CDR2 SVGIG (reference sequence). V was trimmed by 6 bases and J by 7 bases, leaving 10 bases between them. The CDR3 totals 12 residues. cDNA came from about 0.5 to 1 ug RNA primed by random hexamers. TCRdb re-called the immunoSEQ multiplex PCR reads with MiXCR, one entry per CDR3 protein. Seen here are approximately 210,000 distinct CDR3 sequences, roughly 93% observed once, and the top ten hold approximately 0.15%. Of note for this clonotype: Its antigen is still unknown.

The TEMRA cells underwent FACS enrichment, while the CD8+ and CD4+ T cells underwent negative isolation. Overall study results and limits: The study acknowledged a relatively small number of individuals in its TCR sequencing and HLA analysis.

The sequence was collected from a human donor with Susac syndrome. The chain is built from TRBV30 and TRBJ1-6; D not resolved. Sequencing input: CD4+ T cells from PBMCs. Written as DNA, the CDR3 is TGTGCCTGTACTTTCAGGAATTCACCCCTCCACTTT. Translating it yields CACTFRNSPLHF.